This T cell receptor (beta chain) was found in a study of CD8+CD57+ T cells in acquired aplastic anemia. Turning to the study itself: The DNA of sorted CD4+ and CD8+ cells averaged around 3 ug. The study obtained 9 million to 11 million reads on average for CD4+ cells from healthy donors.

Trimming stripped 0 bases from V and 0 bases from J, with 14 bases between. Germline V gene data show CDR1 as SQVTM and CDR2 as ANQGSEA. There are 16 residues in the CDR3. This clonotype was detected only a few times. Its antigen is not identified. Points from the study as a whole: Patients and controls had CD8+ Simpson's diversity values that were not significantly distinct.

Profiling that covered TCR beta VDJ and CDR3 relied on genomic DNA as its template. A single record per CDR3 protein comes from TCRdb applying MiXCR to the reads. The sample holds tens of thousands of distinct CDR3 sequences; over 60% are singletons and the top ten take about a third. The TCR comes from a human donor in good health, serving as a control. What was sequenced was sorted CD4+, CD8+, or CD8+CD57+ T cells (not recorded which) from PBMCs. The chain is built from TRBV29-1 and TRBJ1-2; D gene ambiguous. The CDR3 reads CSVEDQTGSANYGYTF. DNA for the CDR3: TGCAGCGTTGAAGATCAAACGGGGTCGGCTAACTATGGCTACACCTTC.